This T cell receptor beta chain was found in a study of blood T cell repertoires in COVID-19. Across the study: The United States, Italy and Spain provided the acute and convalescent COVID-19 samples. Sources were T cells, B-cell-depleted T cells, or PBMCs; the material itself was cDNA or gDNA.

The germline V gene encodes CDR1 SQVTM and CDR2 ANQGSEA. CDR3 length equals 12 residues. Trimming stripped 3 bases from V and 7 bases from J, with 12 bases between. Per the authors' pipeline: Amplification of reference gene primers provided the estimated nucleated cell counts. Sequencing used immunoSEQ multiplex PCR; TCRdb keeps in-frame clones, though not all of them. D and trimming were read from the DNA, whereas the V and J calls and clone size are those reported in that table. Found here are around 140,000 clones, 84% of them singletons; the top ten hold 1.4%. The material sequenced was peripheral blood. The sequence came from a man aged 55-75 years with acute or convalescent COVID-19. J is TRBJ1-1 and V is TRBV29-1, with D perhaps matching TRBD1 (6 bases). The CDR3 sequence: CSVDNRVGEAFF. The CDR3 nucleotides read TGCAGCGTTGATAACAGGGTAGGTGAAGCTTTCTTT.